This record looks at one TCR beta chain sequence and its context. Assay: immunoSEQ multiplex PCR; the TCRdb copy retains only in-frame clones and omits some. The profile covers 100,000 to 150,000 clones, with approximately 85% appearing a single time and 2.4% taken by the ten largest. The source of the sample is a study of PD-L1 blockade in urothelial cancer. Time point: peripheral blood 6 weeks after treatment start. The germline gives CDR1 MGHRA, CDR2 YSYEKL. After removal of 2 bases from V and 5 bases from J, the junction contained 7 bases not matched to a gene. This CDR3 region has 15 residues. Here the sequenced sample was PBMCs, taken around atezolizumab (anti-PD-L1) treatment. This chain connects TRBV4-1 to TRBJ2-3; 7 positions agree with TRBD1. The sequence derives from a man between 45 and 60 years old with urothelial cancer. The CDR3 DNA follows: TGCGCCAGCAGCCAATCTATCCGACAGGGAGATACGCAGTATTTT. It specifies CASSQSIRQGDTQYF.